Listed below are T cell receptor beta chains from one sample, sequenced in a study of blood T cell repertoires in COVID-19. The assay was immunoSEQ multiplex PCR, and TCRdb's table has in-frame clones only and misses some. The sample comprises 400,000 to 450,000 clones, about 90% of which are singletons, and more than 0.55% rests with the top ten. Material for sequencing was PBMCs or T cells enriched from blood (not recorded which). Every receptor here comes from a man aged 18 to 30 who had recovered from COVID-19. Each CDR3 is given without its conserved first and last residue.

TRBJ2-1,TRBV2,ASSEGGPRPEQF
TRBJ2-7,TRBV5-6,ASSFGGSTYEQY
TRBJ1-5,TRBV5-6,ASSLAGGGNQPQH
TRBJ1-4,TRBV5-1,ASTLDRGNEKLF
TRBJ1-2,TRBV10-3,AISERGQGALYGYT
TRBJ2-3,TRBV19,ASSSRRGTGNRTDTQY
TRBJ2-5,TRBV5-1,ASSSGQNQETQY
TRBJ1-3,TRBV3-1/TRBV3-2,ASSQVRGSGNTIY
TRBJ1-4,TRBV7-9,ASAPGGSANEKLF
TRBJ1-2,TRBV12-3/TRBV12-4,ASSPTGAYGYT
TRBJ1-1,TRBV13,ASSLGTGKNTEAF
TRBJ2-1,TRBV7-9,ASNTGTSGFNEQF
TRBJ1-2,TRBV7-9,ASSLVATNYGYT
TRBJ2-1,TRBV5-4,ASSRTPTGGFSNEQF
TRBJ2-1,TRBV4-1,ASSQRGQGEMEQF
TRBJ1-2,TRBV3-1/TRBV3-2,ASSQDSKLHRGNYGYT
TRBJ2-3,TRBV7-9,APRVAGTDTQY
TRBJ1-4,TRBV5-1,ASSLVSGDNEKLF
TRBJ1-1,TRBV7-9,ASSLASAPRGAF
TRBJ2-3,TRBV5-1,ASSPGERSTDTQY
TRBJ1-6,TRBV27,ASRESRDRDKPPLH
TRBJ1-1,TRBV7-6,ASSFTTGGTMNTEAF
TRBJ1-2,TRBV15,ATSREPATYGYT
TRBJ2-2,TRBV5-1,ASSLGQNTGELF
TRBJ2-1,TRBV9,ASSVSSLPPTSGSLNEQF
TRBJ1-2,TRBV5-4,ASSPQGPLLYT
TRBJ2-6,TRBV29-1,SVDNSGANVLT
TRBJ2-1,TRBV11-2,ASSLVLDRRGEQF
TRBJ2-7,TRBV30,AWSVRQGYEQY
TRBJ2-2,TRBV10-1,ASSESGQGFTGELF
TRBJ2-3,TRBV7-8,ASSFLSSGGGTDTQY
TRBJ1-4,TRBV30,AWSVSRTEVEKLF
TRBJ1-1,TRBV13,ASSLWAVNTEAF